The T cell receptor (beta chain) described here comes from a study of cytomegalovirus exposure and HLA in healthy donors. Overall study context: According to later analysis, the same platform produced the 120 validation and approximately 630 first-cohort repertoires.

Libraries were prepared by immunoSEQ multiplex PCR; TCRdb keeps only in-frame clonotypes and omits some of them. The sample holds approximately 170,000 clones, around four fifths seen once. Germline CDR1 and CDR2: KGHSH and LQKENI. V was shortened by 2 bases and J by 0 bases, with 8 bases between the two germline ends. This CDR3 is 15 amino acids long. Notes on this clone: The antigen is unknown.

Overall study results and limits: Under in vitro conditions, a few CMV-associated chains were confirmed as specific for CMV antigens.

This clonotype originated in a man in his thirties or forties in good health and CMV-seropositive. The J gene is TRBJ2-1, the V gene TRBV18; D is unresolved. Sequenced input: PBMCs. For the CDR3, the DNA is TGTGCCAGCTCACCAATCAAGAGCTCCTACAATGAGCAGTTCTTC. It translates to CASSPIKSSYNEQFF.